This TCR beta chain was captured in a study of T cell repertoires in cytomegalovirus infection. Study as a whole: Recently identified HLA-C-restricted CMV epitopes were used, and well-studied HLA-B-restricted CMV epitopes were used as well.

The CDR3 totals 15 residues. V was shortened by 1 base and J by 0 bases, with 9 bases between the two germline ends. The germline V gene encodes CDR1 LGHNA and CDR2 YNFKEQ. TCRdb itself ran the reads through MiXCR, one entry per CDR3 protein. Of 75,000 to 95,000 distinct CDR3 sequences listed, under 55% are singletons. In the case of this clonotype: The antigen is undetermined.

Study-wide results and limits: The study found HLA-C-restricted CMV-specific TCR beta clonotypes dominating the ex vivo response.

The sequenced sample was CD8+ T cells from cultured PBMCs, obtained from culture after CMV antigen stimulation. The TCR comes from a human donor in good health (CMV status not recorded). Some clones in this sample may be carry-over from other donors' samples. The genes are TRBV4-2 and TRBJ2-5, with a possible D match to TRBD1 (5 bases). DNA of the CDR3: TGTGCCAGCAGCCAAGTCGTGACAGACCAAGAGACCCAGTACTTC. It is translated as CASSQVVTDQETQYF.